This is a list of T cell receptor beta chains from one sample in a study of T-cell reconstitution after alpha-beta-depleted transplantation in children. TCRdb re-derived calls from the PCR reads in MiXCR, one entry per CDR3 protein. The sample consists of about 250,000 distinct CDR3 sequences, roughly a quarter of them appearing once. Source: PBMCs, mostly from graft donor cells, taken 360 days after TCRalphabeta/CD19-depleted stem cell transplant. All receptors derive from a female patient aged 2-10 years who had a stem cell transplant for congenital amegakaryocytic thrombocytopenia, so the T cells may come from the graft donor. Each CDR3 is given with its conserved first and last residue. D genes are given only for firm matches. Clone size is shown for a subset of rows, as once, few, many or a class of expanded clone.

. | . | TRBJ2-5 | TRBV5-1 | TGCGCCAGCAGCCCGCGAGGGGTAGAGACCCAGTACTTC | CASSPRGVETQYF
. | . | TRBJ2-3 | TRBV4-1 | TGCGCCAGCAGCCCCCCGCTCGGCGGGCCTAGCACAGATACGCAGTATTTT | CASSPPLGGPSTDTQYF
. | many | TRBJ2-1 | TRBV21-1 | . | CASSPWGGGNEQFF
TRBD1 | . | TRBJ2-7 | TRBV5-1 | TGCGCCAGCAGCTTAATACAGGGGGCTTACGAGCAGTACTTC | CASSLIQGAYEQYF
. | . | TRBJ1-1 | TRBV28 | TGTGCCAGCAGCGCTAGTACCTACCTGAACACTGAAGCTTTCTTT | CASSASTYLNTEAFF
. | many | TRBJ2-1 | TRBV12-3/TRBV12-4 | TGTGCCAGCAGTTTATCAGCTGGGGGCAATGAGCAGTTCTTC | CASSLSAGGNEQFF
TRBD2 | few | TRBJ2-2 | TRBV24-1 | TGTGCCACCAGTGATGCTGGACTAGCGGGGGGGCCAAAGGAGCTGTTTTTT | CATSDAGLAGGPKELFF
TRBD2 | . | TRBJ2-1 | TRBV2 | TGTGCCAGCACGGGCGGGGGGCCCAGCTCCTACAATGAGCAGTTCTTC | CASTGGGPSSYNEQFF
. | . | TRBJ2-6 | TRBV5-1 | TGCGCCAGCAGCCCGCCACCGGGGGCGATGACCTCAGGAGCCAACGTCCTGACTTTC | CASSPPPGAMTSGANVLTF
. | few | TRBJ1-1 | TRBV20-1 | TGCAGTGCTAGTTTGAGGGCCGGGTTTTCGGTAGCTTTCTTT | CSASLRAGFSVAFF
TRBD2 | many | TRBJ2-3 | TRBV7-2 | TGTGCCAGCAGCGTCCCTAGCGGGAAAAGGACAGATACGCAGTATTTT | CASSVPSGKRTDTQYF
. | many | TRBJ2-6 | TRBV28 | TGTGCCAGCAGTCTCCCGACAGCTGGGGCCAACGTCCTGACTTTC | CASSLPTAGANVLTF
. | few | TRBJ2-7 | TRBV5-1 | TGCGCCAGCAGACGGGGGAGCTCCTACGAGCAGTACTTC | CASRRGSSYEQYF
TRBD2 | few | TRBJ2-7 | TRBV2 | TGTGCCAGTCACCGGGAGGGCCTTCGACGCTACGAGCAGTACTTC | CASHREGLRRYEQYF
. | few | TRBJ2-1 | TRBV7-2 | TGTGCCAGCAGCCCCCGGGCTGAGCAGTTCTTC | CASSPRAEQFF
TRBD2 | many | TRBJ2-1 | TRBV20-1 | TGCAGTGCTAGAGTTGGACTAGCGGGAAACAATGAGCAGTTCTTC | CSARVGLAGNNEQFF
. | few | TRBJ1-5 | TRBV24-1 | TGTGCCACCAGGTTACAGGGAACTCAGCCCCAGCATTTT | CATRLQGTQPQHF
TRBD2 | once | TRBJ2-5 | TRBV18 | TGTGCCAGCTCACGGGGACTAGCGGAGCACCAAGAGACCCAGTACTTC | CASSRGLAEHQETQYF
. | . | TRBJ2-1 | TRBV12-3/TRBV12-4 | TGTGCCAGCAGTTTGACTCCCGCAGAGCAGTTCTTC | CASSLTPAEQFF
. | many | TRBJ2-3 | TRBV12-3/TRBV12-4 | TGTGCCAGCTCTTGGGGTGGACTACCCACAGATACGCAGTATTTT | CASSWGGLPTDTQYF
. | few | TRBJ2-3 | TRBV5-5 | TGTGCCAGCAGCGTGGACGGCCGCACAGATACGCAGTATTTT | CASSVDGRTDTQYF
. | . | TRBJ1-1 | TRBV20-1 | TGCAGTGCCCCCTCAGGGTGGCGCACTGAAGCTTTCTTT | CSAPSGWRTEAFF
. | . | TRBJ2-1 | TRBV5-5 | TGTGCCAGCAGCTTGGGGGGGCGTAATGAGCAGTTCTTC | CASSLGGRNEQFF
. | many | TRBJ2-5 | TRBV12-3/TRBV12-4 | TGTGCCAGCAGTTTGATAAGGACCCAGTACTTC | CASSLIRTQYF
. | . | TRBJ2-1 | TRBV2 | TGTGCCAGCAGTGTTACCGGGGCCTACAATGAGCAGTTCTTC | CASSVTGAYNEQFF
. | . | TRBJ1-5 | TRBV4-3 | TGCGCCAGCAGCCAAGATCTCCGGGCACCCAATCAGCCCCAGCATTTT | CASSQDLRAPNQPQHF
. | few | TRBJ1-2 | TRBV20-1 | TGCAGTGCCCATGACGGGGCGCACTATGGCTACACCTTC | CSAHDGAHYGYTF
TRBD2 | . | TRBJ2-1 | TRBV27 | TGTGCCAGCAGTTTTTGGACTAGCGGGGCTAATGAGCAGTTCTTC | CASSFWTSGANEQFF
. | . | TRBJ2-2 | TRBV30 | TGTGCCTGGAGTGCTGGGACACTGAACACCGGGGAGCTGTTTTTT | CAWSAGTLNTGELFF
. | . | TRBJ2-2 | TRBV20-1 | TGCAGTGCTAGGGGCCTACCGAACACCGGGGAGCTGTTTTTT | CSARGLPNTGELFF
. | . | TRBJ2-1 | TRBV20-1 | TGCAGTGCTAGGTCTGGGAACCCTACCAATGAGCAGTTCTTC | CSARSGNPTNEQFF
. | . | TRBJ2-6 | TRBV13 | TGTGCCAGCAGCGCACTCCTCGTGCGACCCCTCCCTGGGGCCAACGTCCTGACTTTC | CASSALLVRPLPGANVLTF
TRBD1 | . | TRBJ2-6 | TRBV5-1 | TGCGCCAGCAGCTTGGCAGGGACAGCGCGCTCTGGGGCCAACGTCCTGACTTTC | CASSLAGTARSGANVLTF
TRBD2 | . | TRBJ2-5 | TRBV10-3 | TGTGCCATCAGTGCAACTAGCGAAGAGACCCAGTACTTC | CAISATSEETQYF
TRBD2 | . | TRBJ2-3 | TRBV4-1 | TGCGCCAGCAGCCAGGGACTAGCGGGGGATGGAGATACGCAGTATTTT | CASSQGLAGDGDTQYF
TRBD2 | . | TRBJ2-1 | TRBV20-1 | TGCAGTGCTAGGTCTAGCGGGGTCTACAATGAGCAGTTCTTC | CSARSSGVYNEQFF
. | . | TRBJ1-5 | TRBV6-5 | TGTGCCAGCAGTTCGGAGGGGGTCTTTAGCAATCAGCCCCAGCATTTT | CASSSEGVFSNQPQHF
. | many | TRBJ1-1 | TRBV12-3/TRBV12-4 | TGTGCCAGCAGTTTAGCGCTTTTGGGGTCCAGCACTGAAGCTTTCTTT | CASSLALLGSSTEAFF
TRBD1 | . | TRBJ2-1 | TRBV5-1 | TGCGCCAGCAGCTTGGCCCCAATTACAGGGGCCCCCTACAATGAGCAGTTCTTC | CASSLAPITGAPYNEQFF
. | many | TRBJ2-7 | TRBV12-3/TRBV12-4 | TGTGCCAGCAGTTTCCGGACTATACGCTCCTACGAGCAGTACTTC | CASSFRTIRSYEQYF
TRBD1 | . | TRBJ2-2 | TRBV10-3 | TGTGCCACTGACAGGGAGAACACCGGGGAGCTGTTTTTT | CATDRENTGELFF
. | few | TRBJ1-3 | TRBV4-3 | TGCGCCAGCAGCCAACAGGGAAGTGGAAACACCATATATTTT | CASSQQGSGNTIYF
TRBD2 | . | TRBJ2-2 | TRBV5-1 | TGCGCCAGCAGCCCCACTAGCGGGGGGACCGGGGAGCTGTTTTTT | CASSPTSGGTGELFF